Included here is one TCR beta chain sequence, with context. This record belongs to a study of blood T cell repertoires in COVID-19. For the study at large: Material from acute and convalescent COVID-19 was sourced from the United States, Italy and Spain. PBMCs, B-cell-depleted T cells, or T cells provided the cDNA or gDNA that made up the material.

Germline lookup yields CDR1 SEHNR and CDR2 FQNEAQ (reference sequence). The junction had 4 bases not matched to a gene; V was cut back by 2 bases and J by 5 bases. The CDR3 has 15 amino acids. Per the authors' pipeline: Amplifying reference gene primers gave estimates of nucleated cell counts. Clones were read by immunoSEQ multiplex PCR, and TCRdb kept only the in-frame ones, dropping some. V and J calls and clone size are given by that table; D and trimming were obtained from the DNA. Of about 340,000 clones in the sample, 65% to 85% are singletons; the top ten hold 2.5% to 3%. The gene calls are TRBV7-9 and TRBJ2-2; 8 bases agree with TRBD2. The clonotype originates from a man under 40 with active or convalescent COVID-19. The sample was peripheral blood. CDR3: CASSLLAGSTGELFF. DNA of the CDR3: TGTGCCAGCAGCTTATTAGCGGGGTCGACCGGGGAGCTGTTTTTT.